A single sample is the source of the 28 T cell receptor beta chains below, sequenced in a study of shared clonotypes between healthy human individuals. Sequencing used immunoSEQ multiplex PCR; TCRdb keeps in-frame clones, though not all of them. The sample carries about 480,000 clones, around 79% recorded once. The sequenced material came from PBMCs. Source of these receptors: a woman in her thirties or forties in good health. Some clones in this sample may be carry-over from other donors' samples.

This clone was observed a handful of times. The chain has TRBV4-1 and TRBJ1-5; TRBD1 agrees at 7 bases. The V gene's germline CDR1 is MGHRA and CDR2 YSYEKL. Germline trimming cut 1 base from V and 7 bases from J; bases unmatched to any gene: 7. This CDR3 region has 15 residues. The CDR3 DNA is TGCGCCAGCAGCCAAGGATCAGGGGGGAAACAGCCCCAGCATTTT. Translation gives CASSQGSGGKQPQHF.

This chain links TRBV27 with TRBJ1-1; 9 bases match TRBD1. The CDR3 length is 15 residues. V was pared by 5 bases and J by 4 bases, with 8 bases of the junction left unmatched. Germline CDR1 reads MNHEY; CDR2 reads SMNVEV (reference sequence). CDR3 sequence: CASSPSGTGTTEAFF. The DNA of the CDR3 is TGTGCCAGCAGTCCAAGCGGGACAGGGACCACTGAAGCTTTCTTT.

The gene calls are TRBV5-1 and TRBJ2-7; D gene unclear. V was shortened by 3 bases and J by 2 bases, with 12 bases between the two germline ends. Germline V gene data show CDR1 as SGHRS and CDR2 as YFSETQ. The CDR3 contains 14 residues. The CDR3 DNA is TGCGCCAGCAGCTCTAATCCACCCGCCTACGAGCAGTACTTC. The encoded protein is CASSSNPPAYEQYF.

The V gene is TRBV6-5, the J gene TRBJ2-1; D call uncertain. Deletions cut 0 bases from V and 7 bases from J, with 13 bases between. The CDR3 covers 15 residues. Germline values: CDR1 MNHEY, CDR2 SVGAGI. CDR3 loop: CASSYSLEVRNEQFF. CDR3 DNA: TGTGCCAGCAGTTACTCCCTTGAAGTGAGGAATGAGCAGTTCTTC.

This chain uses TRBV5-6 with TRBJ2-5; 9 bases fit TRBD2. The CDR3 is 15 residues long. Trimming at V came to 4 bases and at J to 5 bases, leaving 9 bases not matched to a gene. Germline V CDR1 and CDR2: SGHDT, YYEEEE. In nucleotides, the CDR3 is TGTGCCAGCAGCCTGCAAGCGGGGGGTTGGGAGACCCAGTACTTC. As protein: CASSLQAGGWETQYF. The variable domain in full, with the rest retrieved from reference TRBV5-6 and TRBJ2-5, is DAGVTQSPTHLIKTRGQQVTLRCSPKSGHDTVSWYQQALGQGPQFIFQYYEEEERQRGNFPDRFSGHQFPNYSSELNVNALLLGDSALYLCASSLQAGGWETQYFGPGTRLLVL.

This sequence joins TRBV12-5 and TRBJ2-1, with D possibly being TRBD2 (5 bases). This CDR3 has 17 amino acids. Germline V gives CDR1 LGHNT, CDR2 FRNRAP. With 0 bases removed from V and 0 bases from J, the gap between germline ends came to 12 bases. CDR3 nucleotides: TGTGCTAGTGGTTTGGTAGTCGGACTCGACTCCTACAATGAGCAGTTCTTC. Protein sequence: CASGLVVGLDSYNEQFF.

The V and J genes are TRBV7-2 and TRBJ2-1; D could derive from TRBD1 or TRBD2 (5 bases each). Trimming left V 4 bases short and J 4 bases short, with 23 bases between. This CDR3 is built from 18 residues. CDR1 and CDR2 (germline): SGHTA, FQGNSA. The CDR3 DNA reads TGTGCCAGCAGCTCCGGACTGCCCCGGGGCGCCCTTTACAATGAGCAGTTCTTC. This translates into CASSSGLPRGALYNEQFF.

The chain couples TRBV7-8 to TRBJ2-3; tentatively, D is TRBD1 (6 bases). There are 14 residues in the CDR3. Germline V lookup: CDR1 SGHVS, CDR2 FQNEAQ. Between the trimmed V and J ends, which lost 5 bases and 1 base, there was a span of 10 bases. CDR3 DNA: TGTGCCAGCAGCGACAGGACTGGCACAGATACGCAGTATTTT. Translation: CASSDRTGTDTQYF. Full variable domain (rest looked up from reference TRBV7-8 and TRBJ2-3): GAGVSQSPRYKVAKRGQDVALRCDPISGHVSLFWYQQALGQGPEFLTYFQNEAQLDKSGLPSDRFFAERPEGSVSTLKIQRTQQEDSAVYLCASSDRTGTDTQYFGPGTRLTVL.

This chain connects TRBV28 to TRBJ2-7; the D gene is possibly TRBD2 (6 bases). Germline CDR1 is MDHEN and CDR2 is SYDVKM. This CDR3 region has 17 residues. Trimming pared 3 bases from V and 0 bases from J, leaving 18 bases between. The CDR3 here is CASSFHYLEGRSYEQYF. The CDR3 DNA sequence: TGTGCCAGCAGTTTCCATTACCTGGAGGGCCGCTCCTACGAGCAGTACTTC.

To note about this clone: This sample includes further DNA sequences coding for the same CDR3. This CDR3 reads CASSVRENTEAFF. The CDR3 DNA reads as TGTGCCAGCAGCGTTAGAGAGAACACTGAAGCTTTCTTT. The chain carries TRBV6-1 and TRBJ1-1; D remains ambiguous. CDR3 length equals 13 residues. Per germline, CDR1 MNHNS and CDR2 SASEGT. Trimming cost V 6 bases and J 1 base, with 9 bases left between them.

In its sample, this clone was seen a few times. The chain couples TRBV28 to TRBJ2-2; 8 bases agree with TRBD2. After removal of 4 bases from V and 5 bases from J, the junction contained 6 bases not matched to a gene. Germline-derived CDR1 and CDR2 are MDHEN and SYDVKM. This CDR3 comprises 15 residues. The CDR3 reads CASSSPGGRTGELFF. The CDR3 nucleotides are TGTGCCAGCAGTTCACCGGGAGGGAGGACCGGGGAGCTGTTTTTT. The variable domain in full, with the rest retrieved from reference TRBV28 and TRBJ2-2, is DVKVTQSSRYLVKRTGEKVFLECVQDMDHENMFWYRQDPGLGLRLIYFSYDVKMKEKGDIPEGYSVSREKKERFSLILESASTNQTSMYLCASSSPGGRTGELFFGEGSRLTVL.

This clone has a handful of counts. The CDR3 bases are TGTGCCAGCAGAACCCTACAGGGGGCAGGAAACACCATATATTTT. Protein product: CASRTLQGAGNTIYF. This rearrangement joins TRBV2 to TRBJ1-3; the match to TRBD1 covers 9 bases. The germline V gene has CDR1 SNHLY and CDR2 FYNNEI. The ends lost 6 bases at V and 4 bases at J; junction bases unmatched: 7. The CDR3 covers 15 residues. The entire variable domain, with the rest obtained from reference TRBV2 and TRBJ1-3, is as follows: EPEVTQTPSHQVTQMGQEVILRCVPISNHLYFYWYRQILGQKVEFLVSFYNNEISEKSEIFDDQFSVERPDGSNFTLKIRSTKLEDSAMYFCASRTLQGAGNTIYFGEGSWLTVV.

This chain connects TRBV7-9 to TRBJ2-1; D remains unclear. CDR1 is SEHNR and CDR2 is FQNEAQ in the germline V gene (reference sequence). There are 11 residues in the CDR3. The V end lost 5 bases, the J end lost 12 bases, and 11 bases lay between the germline ends. The CDR3 loop is CASSPSLAQFF. The CDR3 DNA sequence: TGTGCCAGCAGCCCCAGCTTAGCGCAGTTCTTC.

The chain recombines TRBV18 with TRBJ2-7, with TRBD2 identical over 10 bases. This CDR3 comprises 16 residues. The V gene end was trimmed by 2 bases and the J gene end by 2 bases; junction bases not matched to a gene: 6. Germline V lookup: CDR1 KGHSH, CDR2 LQKENI. This chain's CDR3 is CASSPSGTSEAYEQYF. CDR3 nucleotides: TGTGCCAGCTCACCATCCGGGACTAGCGAGGCCTACGAGCAGTACTTC. The full variable domain, rest sourced from reference TRBV18 and TRBJ2-7, is NAGVMQNPRHLVRRRGQEARLRCSPMKGHSHVYWYRQLPEEGLKFMVYLQKENIIDESGMPKERFSAEFPKEGPSILRIQQVVRGDSAAYFCASSPSGTSEAYEQYFGPGTRLTVT.

The chain uses TRBV7-2 and TRBJ1-2, with D possibly being TRBD1 (6 bases). Between the trimmed V and J ends, which lost 1 base and 8 bases, there was a span of 14 bases. Germline values: CDR1 SGHTA, CDR2 FQGNSA. This CDR3 spans 14 amino acids. This CDR3 reads CASSLVGQGRGYTF. The CDR3 DNA sequence: TGTGCCAGCAGCTTAGTGGGACAAGGAAGAGGCTACACCTTC.

This clone appeared a few times. J is TRBJ2-5 and V is TRBV5-5; TRBD1 aligns across 7 bases. Germline V gene lookup returns CDR1 SGHKS and CDR2 YYEKEE (reference sequence). This CDR3 spans 14 amino acids. Unmatched junction bases numbered 2, after V lost 2 bases and J lost 1 base. The CDR3 is CASSFRDSQETQYF. The DNA for the CDR3 is TGTGCCAGCAGCTTCCGGGACAGCCAAGAGACCCAGTACTTC.

The J gene is TRBJ2-4, the V gene TRBV6-5, with a tentative D call TRBD2 (6 bases). The germline V and J ends were trimmed by 2 bases and 0 bases, with 8 bases remaining between them. The CDR3 runs 15 residues. CDR1 MNHEY and CDR2 SVGAGI come from the germline V gene. The CDR3 sequence is CASSYLASAKNIQYF. CDR3 coding DNA: TGTGCCAGCAGTTACCTAGCGTCAGCCAAAAACATTCAGTACTTC.

V and J are TRBV29-1 and TRBJ2-5; D is possibly TRBD1 or TRBD2 (5 bases each). The germline V gene has CDR1 SQVTM and CDR2 ANQGSEA. CDR3 length equals 17 residues. V was cut by 4 bases and J by 0 bases, with 21 bases left in between. CDR3 DNA: TGCAGCGTTGTTGGGGACCGAAGATATGTCGACCAAGAGACCCAGTACTTC. Protein product: CSVVGDRRYVDQETQYF.

The chain combines TRBV13 with TRBJ2-1; D may be TRBD2 (6 bases). This CDR3 has 18 amino acids. The V end was cut by 2 bases, the J end by 4 bases, with 21 bases between. CDR1 and CDR2 (germline): PRHDT, FYEKMQ (reference sequence). The CDR3 spells CASSLPLHGGSLYNEQFF. DNA of the CDR3: TGTGCCAGCAGCTTACCCCTACATGGAGGGTCCTTATACAATGAGCAGTTCTTC.

A single count supports this clone. CDR3 DNA: TGTGCCGGTGATAAGGGGACCTCGTCGGGCGAGCAGTACTTC. Its translation is CAGDKGTSSGEQYF. This chain connects TRBV30 to TRBJ2-7; D assignment may be TRBD1 or TRBD2 (5 bases each). CDR3 length equals 14 residues. Trimming left V 8 bases short and J 6 bases short, with 23 bases between. From germline, CDR1 is GTSNPN and CDR2 SVGIG (reference sequence).

The chain recombines TRBV7-2 with TRBJ1-2; tentatively, D is TRBD1 (6 bases). V lost 4 bases and J 4 bases, leaving 16 bases between the germline ends. CDR1 is SGHTA and CDR2 is FQGNSA in the germline V gene. This CDR3 region has 15 residues. For the CDR3, the DNA is TGTGCCAGCAGCTCTGAGGGGGGGGACTTCTATGGCTACACCTTC. Amino acid sequence: CASSSEGGDFYGYTF.

This clone was detected once. The rearrangement joins TRBV19 to TRBJ2-2, with a possible D match to TRBD1 (7 bases). The germline CDR1 and CDR2 sequences are LNHDA and SQIVND (reference sequence). The CDR3 contains 14 residues. V was trimmed by 8 bases and J by 4 bases, leaving 14 bases between them. The CDR3 loop reads CASRQGGGTGELFF. The CDR3 DNA follows: TGTGCCAGTCGACAGGGAGGCGGCACCGGGGAGCTGTTTTTT.

The rearrangement links TRBV11-2 to TRBJ1-1; D gene ambiguous. The CDR3 sequence is 13 residues long. Germline values: CDR1 SGHAT, CDR2 FQNNGV. V gave up 6 bases and J gave up 5 bases, with 13 bases separating them. The CDR3 here is CASSPGRVTEAFF. The CDR3, as DNA: TGTGCCAGCAGTCCTGGTAGGGTGACTGAAGCTTTCTTT.

The CDR3: CASSRNRNRSSGRAYYNEQFF. The DNA for the CDR3 is TGTGCCAGCAGCCGAAACAGGAACAGGAGTAGCGGGAGGGCATACTACAATGAGCAGTTCTTC. V is TRBV7-8 and J is TRBJ2-1, with TRBD2 identical over 11 bases. The CDR3 has 21 amino acids. V lost 5 bases and J lost 3; bases outside the gene matches: 21. Germline V CDR1 and CDR2: SGHVS, FQNEAQ.

This clone has a single count. The chain employs TRBV29-1 and TRBJ1-2; D is uncertain. CDR3 length: 13 amino acids. Germline-derived CDR1 and CDR2 are SQVTM and ANQGSEA. V was trimmed by 3 bases and J by 2 bases, leaving 10 bases between them. The CDR3 spells CSVDIGPNYGYTF. In nucleotides, the CDR3 is TGCAGCGTTGATATAGGACCCAACTATGGCTACACCTTC.

This rearrangement joins TRBV18 to TRBJ1-2; possibly TRBD1 for D (5 bases). Germline lookup yields CDR1 KGHSH and CDR2 LQKENI. V was trimmed by 5 bases and J by 0 bases, leaving 10 bases between them. The CDR3 consists of 14 residues. CDR3 DNA sequence: TGTGCCAGCTCAGCAGGGTTGTCTAACTATGGCTACACCTTC. It codes for CASSAGLSNYGYTF.

The V call is TRBV21-1, the J call TRBJ1-5; the table's D call TRBD1 went unverified against the DNA. TRBV21-1 is a documented pseudogene. There are 12 residues in the CDR3. Written as DNA, the CDR3 is TGTGCCACTGTCAGGGGCGGTCAGCCCCAGCATTTT. It encodes CATVRGGQPQHF.

In this sample, this clone turned up a few times. The CDR3 spells CASRLIGGSGTEAFF. The DNA for the CDR3 is TGTGCCAGCAGACTCATTGGGGGGTCAGGCACTGAAGCTTTCTTT. The chain recombines TRBV11-2 with TRBJ1-1; D is perhaps TRBD1 (5 bases). Germline CDR1 is SGHAT and CDR2 is FQNNGV. CDR3 length: 15 amino acids. Trimming shortened V by 6 bases and J by 4 bases, and 18 bases separated the two germline ends.